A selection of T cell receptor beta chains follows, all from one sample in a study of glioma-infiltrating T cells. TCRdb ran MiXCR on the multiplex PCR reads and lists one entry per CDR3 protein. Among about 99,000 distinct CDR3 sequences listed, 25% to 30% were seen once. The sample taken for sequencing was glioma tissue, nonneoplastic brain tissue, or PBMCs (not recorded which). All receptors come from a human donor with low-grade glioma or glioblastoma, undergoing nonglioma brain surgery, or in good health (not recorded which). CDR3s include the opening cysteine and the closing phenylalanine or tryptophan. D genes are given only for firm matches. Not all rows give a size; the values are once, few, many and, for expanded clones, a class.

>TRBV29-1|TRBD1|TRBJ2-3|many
TGCAGCGTTGAACCCTTTGACAGGGGAGCAGATACGCAGTATTTT
CSVEPFDRGADTQYF
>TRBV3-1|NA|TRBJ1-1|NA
TGTGCCAGCAGCACCCCCACTGAAGCTTTCTTT
CASSTPTEAFF
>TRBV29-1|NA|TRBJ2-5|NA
TGCAGCGTTCACCGGGACCGGCCGAGGAGGACCCAGTACTTC
CSVHRDRPRRTQYF
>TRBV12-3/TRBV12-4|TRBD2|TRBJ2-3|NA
TGTGCCAGCAGTCAGATAGCGGGACTCACAGATACGCAGTATTTT
CASSQIAGLTDTQYF
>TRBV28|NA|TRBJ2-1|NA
TGTGACAGCAGTCCACATTTCATTGAGAAGTTCTTC
CDSSPHFIEKFF
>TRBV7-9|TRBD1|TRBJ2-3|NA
TGTGCCAGCAGCTTATTGGGACAGGGTTTCGTCGGCAATCGAGATACGCAGTATTTT
CASSLLGQGFVGNRDTQYF
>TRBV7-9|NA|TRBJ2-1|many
TGTGCCAGCGCTCATGCCCTACCGGACAATGAGCAGTTCTTC
CASAHALPDNEQFF
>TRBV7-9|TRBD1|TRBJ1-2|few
TGTGCCAGCAGCCCCCGGGACAGAAACTATGGCTACACCTTC
CASSPRDRNYGYTF
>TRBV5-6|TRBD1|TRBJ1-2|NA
TGTGCCAGCAGCCCTGGAGGGGGCTTTGGCTACACCTTC
CASSPGGGFGYTF
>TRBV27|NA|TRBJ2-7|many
TGTGCCAGCAGTTACGGACAGTCCTACGAGCAGTACTTC
CASSYGQSYEQYF
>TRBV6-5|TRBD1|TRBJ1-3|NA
TGTGCCAGCAGTTCCAGACGCCAGACAGGGTCTGGAAACACCATATATTTT
CASSSRRQTGSGNTIYF
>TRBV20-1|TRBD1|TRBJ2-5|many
TGCAGTGCCAAGACAGGGGCTAAAGAGACCCAGTACTTC
CSAKTGAKETQYF
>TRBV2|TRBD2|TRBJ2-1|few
TGTGCCAGCAGTGTTCTAGCGGGGGAGCAGTTCTTC
CASSVLAGEQFF
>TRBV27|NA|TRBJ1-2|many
TGTGCCAGCAGGCAGAATATCGACTATGGCTACACCTTC
CASRQNIDYGYTF
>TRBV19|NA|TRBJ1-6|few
TGTGCCAGTAGTAACCTAGCGCGGTCGAATTCACCCCTCCACTTT
CASSNLARSNSPLHF
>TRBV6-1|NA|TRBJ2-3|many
TGTGCCAGCAGTCGAAATGACCAGGAGTATTTT
CASSRNDQEYF
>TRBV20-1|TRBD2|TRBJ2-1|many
TGCAGTGCCCATAGCGGGGGGTTGTATGAGCAGTTCTTC
CSAHSGGLYEQFF
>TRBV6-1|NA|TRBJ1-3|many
TGTGCCAGCACCCCCAACTCTGGAAACACCATATATTTT
CASTPNSGNTIYF
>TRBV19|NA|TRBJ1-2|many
TGTGCCAGTAGGGTCAAAGGGGGGGATAACTATGGCTACACCTTC
CASRVKGGDNYGYTF
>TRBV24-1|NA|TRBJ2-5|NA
TGTGCCACCAGTGGCGGACCTGGGGCTTGGGAAGAGACCCAGTACTTC
CATSGGPGAWEETQYF
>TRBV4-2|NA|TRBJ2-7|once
TGTGCCAGCAGCCGCGGACTTGGGGTTGCCTACGAGCAGTACTTC
CASSRGLGVAYEQYF
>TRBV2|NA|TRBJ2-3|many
TGTGCCAGCAGTAACGGGGGGCCGGGGGATACGCAGTATTTT
CASSNGGPGDTQYF
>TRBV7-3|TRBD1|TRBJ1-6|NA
TGTGCCAGCAGCCGCGACAGGGGGGAAAATTCACCCCTCCACTTT
CASSRDRGENSPLHF
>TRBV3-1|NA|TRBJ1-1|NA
TGTGCCAGCAGCCCAGGGTGGAACACTGAAGCTTTCTTT
CASSPGWNTEAFF
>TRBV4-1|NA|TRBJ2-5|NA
TGCGCCAGCGGCCAAGAGGGCCTAGAGACCCAGTACTTC
CASGQEGLETQYF
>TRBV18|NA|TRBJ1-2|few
TGTGCCAGCTCGCCAAAGACAGAGGCTGGCTACACCTTC
CASSPKTEAGYTF
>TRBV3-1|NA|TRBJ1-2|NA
TGTGCCAGCAGCCAAGAACAGGGCGTGAGCTATGGCTACACCTTC
CASSQEQGVSYGYTF